The 22 T cell receptor beta chains below all came from one sample that was sequenced in a study of T cells in tuberculosis. Sequenced by immunoSEQ multiplex PCR; TCRdb stores in-frame clones only, minus some. The sample yields around 50,000 clones, around 90% seen once. After thawing and overnight rest, PBMC were stained with GMM-loaded CD1B tetramer, viability dye and anti-CD3 for sorting. C32 glucose monomycolate from Rhodococcus equi was loaded onto the CD1B tetramers. Sequenced material: CD1b-GMM tetramer-negative cells sorted from PBMCs. The receptors originated from an adult woman with latent tuberculosis.

The chain is built from TRBV15 and TRBJ1-4, with TRBD1 as a possible D gene (6 bases). Germline lookup yields CDR1 LNHNV and CDR2 YYDKDF (reference sequence). V lost 4 bases and J 7 bases, leaving 13 bases between the germline ends. This CDR3 is 14 amino acids long. The CDR3 is CATSTSRDIEKLFF. The DNA for the CDR3 is TGTGCCACCAGCACATCCCGGGACATTGAAAAACTGTTTTTT.

The rearrangement links TRBV7-9 to TRBJ1-2; D gene unclear. The CDR3 spans 13 residues. The germline V and J ends were trimmed by 1 base and 4 bases, with 7 bases remaining between them. Germline CDR1 SEHNR, CDR2 FQNEAQ (reference sequence). The CDR3 coding sequence is TGTGCCAGCAGCTTAGACAGAGCCTATGGCTACACCTTC. Translation: CASSLDRAYGYTF.

For the CDR3, the DNA is TGTGCCAGCAGCCCGAGGGAGAACTATGGCTACACCTTC. Translation gives CASSPRENYGYTF. The V and J genes are TRBV9 and TRBJ1-2; the D is unclear. This CDR3 region has 13 residues. V gave up 4 bases and J gave up 2 bases, with 9 bases separating them. The germline gives CDR1 SGDLS, CDR2 YYNGEE.

The table lists this clone with a count of one. The V call is TRBV7-2, the J call TRBJ2-7, with D possibly being TRBD2 (5 bases). The ends were cut back, 4 bases at V and 3 bases at J, with 13 bases in the middle. The CDR3 sequence is 14 residues long. CDR1 is SGHTA and CDR2 is FQGNSA in the germline V gene. Here the CDR3 reads CASSYPGERYEQYF. The CDR3 DNA is TGTGCCAGCAGCTACCCCGGGGAGCGCTACGAGCAGTACTTC.

V gene TRBV13 combines with J gene TRBJ2-5; weak D call: TRBD2 (6 bases). V was pared by 4 bases and J by 3 bases, with 12 bases between. The germline CDR1 and CDR2 sequences are PRHDT and FYEKMQ (reference sequence). The CDR3 consists of 14 residues. In DNA form, the CDR3 reads TGTGCCAGCAGCTCCGGGAGTCTTGAAGAGACCCAGTACTTC. Protein product: CASSSGSLEETQYF.

This chain links TRBV28 with TRBJ2-7; 7 bases map to TRBD2. The germline V gene has CDR1 MDHEN and CDR2 SYDVKM. This CDR3 region has 12 residues. V lost 4 bases, J lost 7 bases, and 4 bases stayed unmatched. The CDR3 sequence: CASSSPGGEQYF. CDR3 DNA: TGTGCCAGCAGTTCTCCCGGGGGGGAGCAGTACTTC.

J is TRBJ1-2 and V is TRBV5-4; D may be TRBD1 (6 bases). The CDR3 has 13 residues. Germline V gene data show CDR1 as SGHNT and CDR2 as YYREEE (reference sequence). The V end was cut by 4 bases, the J end by 6 bases, with 13 bases between. CDR3 sequence (DNA): TGTGCCAGCAGCAACAGGGTAGGTGATGGCTACACCTTC. Translation gives CASSNRVGDGYTF.

This rearrangement joins TRBV7-9 to TRBJ2-5, with 8 bases identical to TRBD1. The CDR3 totals 15 residues. With V trimmed by 2 bases and J by 5 bases, 7 bases remained unmatched. Germline V gene lookup returns CDR1 SEHNR and CDR2 FQNEAQ (reference sequence). CDR3: CASSLTPGGRETQYF. The CDR3 DNA is TGTGCCAGCAGCTTAACGCCAGGGGGCCGGGAGACCCAGTACTTC.

J is TRBJ1-2 and V is TRBV6-5; D remains ambiguous. CDR1 is MNHEY and CDR2 is SVGAGI in the germline V gene. V dropped 0 bases and J dropped 4 bases, with 6 bases sitting between them. The CDR3 has 13 residues. This chain's CDR3 is CASSYSQVYGYTF. CDR3 DNA sequence: TGTGCCAGCAGTTACTCTCAGGTCTATGGCTACACCTTC.

This clone was seen just once. The chain employs TRBV28 and TRBJ2-2; weak D call: TRBD2 (7 bases). The germline CDR1 and CDR2 sequences are MDHEN and SYDVKM. V gave up 3 bases and J gave up 5 bases, with 16 bases separating them. The CDR3 length is 16 residues. The CDR3 is CASSFGGAIRTGELFF. The CDR3 coding sequence is TGTGCCAGCAGTTTTGGGGGGGCAATTCGAACCGGGGAGCTGTTTTTT.

A few counts support this clone. The chain joins TRBV18 to TRBJ2-1, with D possibly matching TRBD2 (5 bases). The V gene lost 3 bases and the J gene lost 7 bases, with 10 bases spanning the gap. Germline V CDR1 and CDR2: KGHSH, LQKENI. The CDR3 sequence is 13 residues long. The CDR3 DNA follows: TGTGCCAGCTCACCGAGGACGGGGAATGAGCAGTTCTTC. It is translated as CASSPRTGNEQFF.

V and J are TRBV5-1 and TRBJ2-7; 12 bases map to TRBD1. V lost 8 bases to trimming and J lost 5 bases; unmatched junction nucleotides: 8. Germline V lookup: CDR1 SGHRS, CDR2 YFSETQ. This CDR3 spans 14 amino acids. DNA of the CDR3: TGCGCCAGTAAACCGGGACAGGGGGCCCACGAGCAGTACTTC. The encoded protein is CASKPGQGAHEQYF. Looking up the rest from reference TRBV5-1 and TRBJ2-7 gives the full variable domain: KAGVTQTPRYLIKTRGQQVTLSCSPISGHRSVSWYQQTPGQGLQFLFEYFSETQRNKGNFPGRFSGRQFSNSRSEMNVSTLELGDSALYLCASKPGQGAHEQYFGPGTRLTVT.

The chain carries TRBV5-1 and TRBJ1-5; TRBD1 aligns across 12 bases. The CDR3 is made up of 20 amino acids. The V segment lost 4 bases and the J segment 0 bases; nucleotides outside the gene matches: 14. The germline CDR1 and CDR2 sequences are SGHRS and YFSETQ. The CDR3: CASSLPFPGQGAYSNQPQHF. The CDR3 nucleotides are TGCGCCAGCAGCCTTCCTTTTCCGGGACAGGGGGCCTATAGCAATCAGCCCCAGCATTTT.

This chain links TRBV27 with TRBJ1-1; D perhaps matches TRBD1 (6 bases). There are 16 residues in the CDR3. Germline V gives CDR1 MNHEY, CDR2 SMNVEV (reference sequence). Trimming cost V 3 bases and J 1 base, with 15 bases left between them. The CDR3 sequence: CASSFSTGTSNTEAFF. CDR3 DNA: TGTGCCAGCAGTTTTTCCACAGGGACGTCGAACACTGAAGCTTTCTTT.

This chain links TRBV4-3 with TRBJ2-1, with 11 bases identical to TRBD2. The CDR3 totals 18 residues. With 1 base clipped from V and 2 bases from J, the junction kept 7 bases outside the gene matches. Germline V lookup: CDR1 LGHNA, CDR2 YSLEER. CDR3 sequence: CASSQALGTSGPYNEQFF. As DNA, the CDR3 is TGCGCCAGCAGCCAAGCGTTGGGGACTAGCGGACCCTACAATGAGCAGTTCTTC.

This clone was detected only a few times. The chain links TRBV7-8 to TRBJ1-5; 8 bases map to TRBD1. The CDR3 has 16 residues. V was clipped by 2 bases and J by 4 bases; unmatched bases: 7. In germline, CDR1 is SGHVS, CDR2 FQNEAQ. The CDR3 DNA reads as TGTGCCAGCAGCTTAATCGGACAGGGAACTAATCAGCCCCAGCATTTT. Its protein is CASSLIGQGTNQPQHF.

The chain recombines TRBV4-2 with TRBJ2-6, with D perhaps TRBD2 (6 bases). V dropped 2 bases and J dropped 0 bases, with 14 bases sitting between them. This CDR3 has 18 residues. Germline assignment: CDR1 LGHNA and CDR2 YNFKEQ. The CDR3 nucleotides read TGTGCCAGCAGCCAAACAGGCGGGGAAGGCTCTGGGGCCAACGTCCTGACTTTC. As protein: CASSQTGGEGSGANVLTF.

The CDR3 nucleotides are TGCGCCAGCAGCCAAGATCTGACTGAAGCTTTCTTT. Encoded protein: CASSQDLTEAFF. V usage is TRBV4-1 and J usage is TRBJ1-1; no clear D. The germline V gene has CDR1 MGHRA and CDR2 YSYEKL. CDR3 length: 12 residues. The V and J ends lost 0 bases and 5 bases respectively, with 4 bases between them.

Here the CDR3 reads CASSFRGLGTDTQYF. DNA of the CDR3: TGTGCCAGCAGCTTCAGGGGGCTGGGCACAGATACGCAGTATTTT. This chain connects TRBV7-3 to TRBJ2-3; TRBD1 agrees at 8 bases. The junction had 3 bases not matched to a gene; V was cut back by 3 bases and J by 1 base. CDR1 SGHTA and CDR2 FQGTGA come from the germline V gene. The CDR3 totals 15 residues.

Details on this clone: Other DNA sequences in the sample encode the same CDR3. CDR3 in amino acids: CASSDFSGNTIYF. The CDR3 DNA reads TGCGCCAGCAGCGACTTCTCCGGAAACACCATATATTTT. This rearrangement joins TRBV5-1 to TRBJ1-3; D ambiguous. CDR1 and CDR2 (germline): SGHRS, YFSETQ. The CDR3 sequence is 13 residues long. Trimming removed 4 bases from V and 4 bases from J, with 9 bases in between.

V is TRBV5-4 and J is TRBJ1-6, with a weak D call TRBD1 (6 bases). Deletions cut 1 base from V and 5 bases from J, with 10 bases between. This CDR3 comprises 15 residues. Germline V gene data show CDR1 as SGHNT and CDR2 as YYREEE (reference sequence). The CDR3 loop is CASSLTGNNNSPLHF. The DNA of the CDR3 is TGTGCCAGCAGCTTGACAGGGAATAATAATTCACCCCTCCACTTT. Drawing the rest from reference TRBV5-4 and TRBJ1-6, the complete variable domain is ETGVTQSPTHLIKTRGQQVTLRCSSQSGHNTVSWYQQALGQGPQFIFQYYREEENGRGNFPPRFSGLQFPNYSSELNVNALELDDSALYLCASSLTGNNNSPLHFGNGTRLTVT.

The chain joins TRBV27 to TRBJ2-7; 7 bases align to TRBD1. V lost 5 bases and J lost 0; bases outside the gene matches: 7. Germline assignment: CDR1 MNHEY and CDR2 SMNVEV (reference sequence). The CDR3 length is 15 residues. The DNA for the CDR3 is TGTGCCAGCAGTCAAGACAGGGCCGCCTCCTACGAGCAGTACTTC. Encoded protein: CASSQDRAASYEQYF.